One sample yielded the 17 T cell receptor beta chains listed below, sequenced in a study of blood T cell repertoires in COVID-19 (dated by TCRdb to 2020 to 2021). The method was the immunoSEQ multiplex PCR assay. The source is immuneACCESS, and TCRdb retained only in-frame sequences with V and J called. Part of the clones is not carried over; for the studies checked, unresolved V genes explain less than half of this, and the remainder is unexplained. For this sample the table gives about 370,000 clones, of which almost 90% were detected only once. About 6.5% of the sample comes from the top ten. The sequencing sample was made of peripheral blood. These receptors all come from a man aged 18 to 30 with active or convalescent COVID-19.

V is TRBV12-3 or TRBV12-4 and J is TRBJ2-1, with 8 bases matching TRBD2. This CDR3 comprises 13 residues. V gave up 6 bases and J gave up 9 bases; unmatched junction bases: 7. Written as DNA, the CDR3 is TGTGCCAGCAGCACCCTAGCGGGCCCTGAGCAGTTCTTC. Protein sequence: CASSTLAGPEQFF.

This clone was counted a single time. This chain uses TRBV7-9 with TRBJ1-6; weak D call: TRBD1 (5 bases). V shed 5 bases and J shed 8 bases, with 19 bases lying between them. Looked up from germline, CDR1 is SEHNR and CDR2 is FQNEAQ (reference sequence). The CDR3 extends over 16 amino acids. In DNA, the CDR3 is TGTGCCAGCAGCCTCACACCCGGGGGAGGGGATTCACCCCTCCACTTT. It encodes CASSLTPGGGDSPLHF.

This chain joins TRBV5-1 and TRBJ2-4, with 8 bases matching TRBD1. The germline gives CDR1 SGHRS, CDR2 YFSETQ. V dropped 4 bases and J dropped 8; count of bases not matched to a gene: 5. The CDR3 has 13 amino acids. CDR3 DNA: TGCGCCAGCAGCGTGGACAGGGTTGACATTCAGTACTTC. As protein: CASSVDRVDIQYF.

The chain recombines TRBV7-3 with TRBJ2-5; 8 bases match TRBD2. This CDR3 is 15 amino acids long. From germline, CDR1 is SGHTA and CDR2 FQGTGA. V was pared by 4 bases and J by 1 base, with 5 bases of the junction left unmatched. The CDR3 bases are TGTGCCAGCAGCTCTTCCGGGAGGGCCCAAGAGACCCAGTACTTC. It codes for CASSSSGRAQETQYF.

V and J are TRBV15 and TRBJ1-5, with 8 nucleotides matching TRBD1. CDR3 length: 16 residues. V gave up 5 bases and J gave up 1 base; unmatched junction bases: 7. Germline V gene lookup returns CDR1 LNHNV and CDR2 YYDKDF (reference sequence). The CDR3 nucleotides are TGTGCCACCAGCGGACCAGGGGGCGTCAGCAATCAGCCCCAGCATTTT. Translation gives CATSGPGGVSNQPQHF. The entire variable domain, with the rest obtained from reference TRBV15 and TRBJ1-5, is as follows: DAMVIQNPRYQVTQFGKPVTLSCSQTLNHNVMYWYQQKSSQAPKLLFHYYDKDFNNEADTPDNFQSRRPNTSFCFLDIRSPGLGDTAMYLCATSGPGGVSNQPQHFGDGTRLSIL.

There are a few counts of this clone. This chain connects TRBV6-2 or TRBV6-3 to TRBJ1-5; 7 nucleotides match TRBD1. J lost 6 bases, V lost 5 bases, and 7 bases had no gene match. The CDR3 sequence is 14 residues long. Germline V gives CDR1 MNHEY, CDR2 SVGEGT. The CDR3 sequence: CASSRNRGGQPQHF. For the CDR3, the DNA is TGTGCCAGCAGTAGAAACAGGGGCGGTCAGCCCCAGCATTTT.

The chain employs TRBV3-1 (or the pseudogene TRBV3-2) and TRBJ2-6; 7 nucleotides agree with TRBD1. Germline CDR1 is LGHDT and CDR2 is YNNKEL (reference sequence). The CDR3 has 14 amino acids. Unmatched junction bases numbered 3, after V lost 6 bases and J lost 4 bases. CDR3 bases: TGTGCCAGCAGAGGGGGCCCCGGGGCCAACGTCCTGACTTTC. Translated: CASRGGPGANVLTF.

This chain joins TRBV7-9 and TRBJ1-2; maybe TRBD1 (6 bases). CDR1 SEHNR and CDR2 FQNEAQ come from the germline V gene (reference sequence). V was shortened by 2 bases and J by 3 bases, with 7 bases between the two germline ends. CDR3 length: 13 amino acids. As DNA, the CDR3 is TGTGCCAGCAGCTTATCAGGGGACTATGGCTACACCTTC. Protein: CASSLSGDYGYTF.

The chain has TRBV4-2 and TRBJ1-3, with 7 positions matching TRBD1. The CDR3 covers 15 residues. CDR1 LGHNA and CDR2 YNFKEQ come from the germline V gene. Trimming took 5 bases from V and 2 from J; bases not matched to a gene: 6. CDR3 nucleotides: TGTGCCAGCAGCTATGAGGGACAGCCTGGAAACACCATATATTTT. Its translation: CASSYEGQPGNTIYF.

This sequence joins TRBV3-1 (or the pseudogene TRBV3-2) and TRBJ2-1, with D possibly TRBD2 on 6 matching bases. The length of the CDR3 is 14 residues. The V gene lost 6 bases and the J gene lost 8 bases, with 17 bases spanning the gap. Germline V gene data show CDR1 as LGHDT and CDR2 as YNNKEL (reference sequence). The CDR3: CASSRTAWGDEQFF. For the CDR3, the DNA is TGTGCCAGCAGTCGAACCGCGTGGGGGGATGAGCAGTTCTTC.

The rearrangement links TRBV20-1 to TRBJ1-1; D unresolved. With 4 bases removed from V and 6 bases from J, the gap between germline ends came to 6 bases. Germline lookup yields CDR1 DFQATT and CDR2 SNEGSKA (reference sequence). The CDR3 totals 10 residues. For the CDR3, the DNA is TGCAGTGCTATTATTCCTGAAGCTTTCTTT. Translating it yields CSAIIPEAFF.

The chain combines TRBV29-1 with TRBJ1-1; D is unclear. This CDR3 is built from 12 residues. V was pared by 2 bases and J by 1 base, with 5 bases between. Germline CDR1 SQVTM, CDR2 ANQGSEA. CDR3 nucleotides: TGCAGCGTTGAAATCGGGAACACTGAAGCTTTCTTT. Its protein is CSVEIGNTEAFF.

This chain joins TRBV27 and TRBJ1-1; D unresolved. The CDR3 has 13 residues. Germline-derived CDR1 and CDR2 are MNHEY and SMNVEV (reference sequence). Trimming removed 6 bases at V and 1 base at J, with 9 bases between. CDR3 sequence reads: CASRPRGNTEAFF. CDR3 DNA: TGTGCCAGCAGACCGCGGGGGAACACTGAAGCTTTCTTT.

The V gene is TRBV7-2, the J gene TRBJ2-1, with TRBD2 identical over 11 bases. This CDR3 is 15 amino acids long. V lost 3 bases and J lost 5; bases outside the gene matches: 3. CDR1 SGHTA and CDR2 FQGNSA come from the germline V gene. For the CDR3, the DNA is TGTGCCAGCAGCTTTCCGACTAGCGGGAACAATGAGCAGTTCTTC. This gives the protein CASSFPTSGNNEQFF.

This chain joins TRBV19 and TRBJ1-5; D is undetermined. CDR3 length: 13 amino acids. Germline V gene sequence: CDR1 LNHDA, CDR2 SQIVND (reference sequence). V lost 3 bases and J lost 2, with 5 bases in between. The CDR3 protein is CASSINGNQPQHF. CDR3 DNA: TGTGCCAGTAGTATTAATGGCAATCAGCCCCAGCATTTT.

V and J are TRBV4-1 and TRBJ1-1; 7 bases agree with TRBD1. This CDR3 contains 14 residues. V lost 2 bases and J lost 4; bases outside the gene matches: 4. Germline lookup yields CDR1 MGHRA and CDR2 YSYEKL. Here the CDR3 reads CASSQMTGFTEAFF. Written as DNA, the CDR3 is TGCGCCAGCAGCCAAATGACAGGGTTCACTGAAGCTTTCTTT.

This clone has just a few counts. Here the CDR3 reads CASSYSPGYQETQYF. CDR3 DNA sequence: TGTGCCAGCAGTTATAGTCCGGGATACCAAGAGACCCAGTACTTC. This chain links TRBV6-6 with TRBJ2-5; TRBD2 is a possible D gene (5 bases). Per germline, CDR1 MNHNY and CDR2 SVGAGI (reference sequence). Deletions cut 3 bases from V and 0 bases from J, with 11 bases between. CDR3 length equals 15 residues.